This passage covers 14 T cell receptor beta chains from one sample sequenced in a study of regulatory T cells. Amplification used 52 TRBV primers and 13 TRBJ primers. Using immunoSEQ multiplex PCR, the repertoire was profiled, and TCRdb retains in-frame clones only, with some absent. The data show some 9,100 clones, about 80% seen once. The sequenced sample consisted of CD8+ T cells sorted from blood. Receptors originate from a person aged 18 to 29 with CD3G deficiency.

V gene TRBV10-3 combines with J gene TRBJ2-7, with TRBD2 matching over 11 bases. With V trimmed by 2 bases and J by 7 bases, 10 bases remained unmatched. The CDR3 has 16 residues. From germline, CDR1 is ENHRY and CDR2 SYGVKD. The CDR3 DNA is TGTGCCATCAGTGAGGTAGCGGGAGGGCCTGCTGGAGAGCAGTACTTC. This translates into CAISEVAGGPAGEQYF.

J is TRBJ1-1 and V is TRBV7-8; weak D call: TRBD1 (5 bases). This CDR3 region has 14 residues. In germline, CDR1 is SGHVS, CDR2 FQNEAQ. V lost 1 base, J lost 2 bases, and 8 bases lay in between. The CDR3 DNA is TGTGCCAGCAGCTTAGGGGGCCATAACACTGAAGCTTTCTTT. It encodes CASSLGGHNTEAFF.

The sample holds a few counts of this clone. V usage is TRBV28 and J usage is TRBJ1-1, with TRBD1 as a possible D gene (5 bases). Trimming left V 2 bases short and J 1 base short, with 14 bases between. This CDR3 spans 16 amino acids. Germline loops: CDR1 MDHEN, CDR2 SYDVKM. The CDR3 here is CASSLESWGRNTEAFF. CDR3 coding DNA: TGTGCCAGCAGTTTAGAGAGTTGGGGGAGGAACACTGAAGCTTTCTTT.

V gene TRBV28 combines with J gene TRBJ2-7; a possible D gene is TRBD2 (6 bases). Germline assignment: CDR1 MDHEN and CDR2 SYDVKM. V shed 6 bases and J shed 5 bases, with 20 bases lying between them. The length of the CDR3 is 15 residues. CDR3 residues: CASSQRGRPGDEQYF. The CDR3 DNA follows: TGTGCCAGCAGCCAAAGAGGCAGACCGGGAGACGAGCAGTACTTC.

The chain uses TRBV10-2 and TRBJ1-2; the D gene is possibly TRBD1 (6 bases). V lost 5 bases to trimming and J lost 8 bases, with 12 bases between them. The CDR3 consists of 12 residues. Germline V CDR1 and CDR2: WSHSY, SAAADI. CDR3 sequence: CASSPGAQGYTF. The CDR3 nucleotides read TGCGCCAGCAGTCCGGGGGCGCAAGGCTACACCTTC.

V is TRBV9 and J is TRBJ2-7, with D possibly matching TRBD2 (6 bases). Between the trimmed V and J ends, which lost 1 base and 10 bases, there was a span of 18 bases. Germline V gene data show CDR1 as SGDLS and CDR2 as YYNGEE. The CDR3 is 14 residues long. In nucleotides, the CDR3 is TGTGCCAGCAGCGTACATCCCTCGACTAGACTACAGTACTTC. The encoded protein is CASSVHPSTRLQYF.

The rearrangement joins TRBV28 to TRBJ2-5; tentative D call: TRBD2 (5 bases). V was shortened by 4 bases and J by 5 bases, with 17 bases between the two germline ends. The CDR3 is 15 amino acids. Germline-derived CDR1 and CDR2 are MDHEN and SYDVKM. CDR3 sequence: CASSSRGYGLETQYF. In DNA, the CDR3 is TGTGCCAGCAGTTCACGAGGGTACGGGTTGGAGACCCAGTACTTC.

The chain couples TRBV28 to TRBJ2-5; D is perhaps TRBD2 (5 bases). With the DNA end fitting TRBJ2-7 better, the J assignment may be wrong. The CDR3 runs 13 residues. Germline lookup yields CDR1 MDHEN and CDR2 SYDVKM. The CDR3, as DNA: TGTGCCAGCTCACTAGTCGGATCCTACGAGCAGTACTTC. Translating gives CASSLVGSYEQYF.

The J gene is TRBJ2-1, the V gene TRBV28, with a tentative D call TRBD1 (6 bases). Per germline, CDR1 MDHEN and CDR2 SYDVKM. The CDR3 sequence is 14 residues long. Deletions cut 7 bases from V and 1 base from J, with 11 bases between. The chain's CDR3 is CASINRASYNEQFF. In DNA, the CDR3 is TGTGCCAGCATCAACAGGGCGTCCTACAATGAGCAGTTCTTC.

The table lists this clone with a count of one. The V and J genes are TRBV19 and TRBJ2-2, with D possibly TRBD2 on 6 matching bases. Trimming took 6 bases from V and 6 from J, leaving 11 bases between them. There are 13 residues in the CDR3. CDR1 and CDR2 (germline): LNHDA, SQIVND (reference sequence). In nucleotides, the CDR3 is TGTGCCAGTAGGTTAGGGGAGGCCGGGGAGCTGTTTTTT. This gives the protein CASRLGEAGELFF.

This clone was counted once. The chain joins TRBV6-1 to TRBJ1-5; no clear D. V lost 5 bases and J lost 0, with 11 bases in between. CDR1 and CDR2 from the germline V gene are MNHNS and SASEGT. This CDR3 has 15 residues. The CDR3 loop is CASSWALYSNQPQHF. CDR3 bases: TGTGCCAGCAGTTGGGCCCTCTATAGCAATCAGCCCCAGCATTTT.

This clone was observed a single time. The chain couples TRBV4-1 to TRBJ2-3; weak D call: TRBD1 (6 bases). Between the trimmed V and J ends, which lost 4 bases and 4 bases, there was a span of 27 bases. CDR3 length equals 19 residues. Germline-derived CDR1 and CDR2 are MGHRA and YSYEKL. The CDR3 DNA reads as TGCGCCAGCAGCCGACAGCCCCCAATTCCGGGACAAAGGGCAGATACGCAGTATTTT. Its translation: CASSRQPPIPGQRADTQYF.

The chain employs TRBV6-1 and TRBJ2-7, with 12 nucleotides matching TRBD1. Looked up from germline, CDR1 is MNHNS and CDR2 is SASEGT. CDR3 length: 15 amino acids. The ends lost 2 bases at V and 5 bases at J; junction bases unmatched: 4. The DNA of the CDR3 is TGTGCCAGCAGTGAATGGGGACAGGGGGCCCACGAGCAGTACTTC. Protein: CASSEWGQGAHEQYF.

The chain employs TRBV10-2 and TRBJ2-7; TRBD2 is a possible D gene (6 bases). Deletions cut 3 bases from V and 4 bases from J, with 13 bases between. In germline, CDR1 is WSHSY, CDR2 SAAADI. This CDR3 is built from 14 residues. CDR3 in amino acids: CASSEGTGPYEQYF. CDR3 in DNA: TGCGCCAGCAGTGAAGGGACTGGACCGTACGAGCAGTACTTC.